This entry features one T cell receptor (beta chain) sequence. TCRdb re-called the PCR reads with MiXCR, one entry per CDR3 protein. Seen here are fewer than 20,000 distinct CDR3 sequences, approximately 37% observed once, and the top ten hold 6% to 7.5%. The CDR3 covers 12 residues. V shed 0 bases and J shed 3 bases, with 3 bases lying between them. Germline CDR1 is MNHNS and CDR2 is SASEGT. This entry is derived from a study of immune characterization of retroperitoneal liposarcoma. The chain uses TRBV6-1 and TRBJ2-7; D is unresolved. This clonotype was sampled from a male donor with retroperitoneal liposarcoma. Sequenced: blood. CDR3 coding DNA: TGTGCCAGCAGTGAAGCAGACTACGAGCAGTACTTC. It encodes CASSEADYEQYF.